This T cell receptor beta chain was found in a study of shared clonotypes between healthy human individuals (dated by TCRdb to about 2020). Describing the broader study: The cohort comprised two women and a few men aged 18 to 49 years. To estimate repertoire size and how much clonotype sharing occurs between individuals, the study deeply sequenced the blood TCR repertoires of about 5 healthy adults. Different laboratories and diverse techniques were used to prepare libraries and sequence TCR repertoires, to increase sequencing depth and limit assay-specific biases. Between about 0.9 and 8.9 billion PBMCs per donor were obtained by leukapheresis. Points the paper makes about the study in general: The small number of donors limited the genetic and exposure-history diversity represented. Pairwise subsampling led to the expectation that sequencing depth would affect the degree of clonotype sharing among donors. Sampling was limited to blood, and TCR repertoires in tissue likely differ from TCR repertoires in blood.

V trim: 4 bases; J trim: 4 bases; unmatched bases: 14. Including cysteine and phenylalanine, the CDR3 has 17 amino acids. The entry retains the CDR3 DNA only, 51 bases that are in frame from base 1. The germline V gene gives CDR1 as MRHNA and CDR2 as SNTAGT. The donors were healthy, HIV-negative adults who had no recently reported acute infections or vaccinations. Every donor was a Caucasian adult residing in Nashville, Tennessee, USA. For unsorted samples, some 100 million PBMCs were counted, and genomic DNA was extracted using the QIAamp DNA Blood Mini kit. After blood collection by leukapheresis, PBMCs were isolated using Ficoll-Histopaque density gradient centrifugation and then cryopreserved in the vapor phase of liquid nitrogen. Using the deep immunoSEQ assay, multiplex PCR amplified TCR CDR3 regions from genomic DNA. Extracted genomic DNA from each cell subset was distributed evenly across all wells of several immunoSEQ 96-well plates, and each plate was treated as a replicate. For unsorted PBMC, 250 to 350 ng genomic DNA, equal to 25,000 to 35,000 T cell genomes, was loaded into each replicate PCR. Unsorted PBMC genomic DNA was sequenced across ten immunoSEQ deep assay plates. Purified libraries were measured with a Qubit 3.0 fluorometer, size-checked on a Bioanalyzer 2100, and measured again with the KAPA Library Quantification kit. Each immunoSEQ 96-well plate was sequenced on its own single-read 150-cycle Illumina NextSeq 550 flow cell. The study's own analysis went as follows. Because only junctional sequences without quality scores were contained in the immunoSEQ output, filtering matching that applied to full-length reads could not be performed. Sequences were annotated with PyIR, a Python wrapper for IgBLAST v1.9, using IMGT germline references to assign V/J genes and CDR3. Reads were removed for weak V/J assignments (E-value above 1e-6), missing CDR3, stop codons, out-of-frame junctions, or ambiguous translated residues. A V3J clonotype was defined by an identical inferred V gene, J gene, and CDR3 amino acid sequence. To compute the percentage overlap between repertoires, the number of shared unique clonotypes was divided by the size of the smaller repertoire. RTK rarefaction, the Chao1 estimator, and Recon v2.1 estimates of unobserved clonotypes were used to assess repertoire richness. This immuneACCESS table, as held by TCRdb, lists in-frame sequences with V and J called but not all clones. Of the missing ones, under half trace to an unresolved V gene in checked studies; the others have no known cause. V and J calls and clone size are those listed in that table; D and trimming were worked out from the DNA. Across this sample there are 500,000 to 650,000 clones, with about 80% seen only once. About 11% of the sample rests with the top ten.

Concerning this clone: What this receptor recognizes is not known. Base quality data are lacking; no much larger clone is found one base away.

The sample was PBMCs. This clonotype originated in a woman aged 40 to 49 in good health. Some clones in this sample may be carry-over from other donors' samples. The sequence links TRBV6-4 to TRBJ1-2, with 8 central nucleotides matching TRBD1. The CDR3 sequence is CASSVFETGEECYGYTF. DNA sequence: TGTGCCAGCAGTGTATTCGAGACAGGGGAGGAGTGCTATGGCTACACCTTC.